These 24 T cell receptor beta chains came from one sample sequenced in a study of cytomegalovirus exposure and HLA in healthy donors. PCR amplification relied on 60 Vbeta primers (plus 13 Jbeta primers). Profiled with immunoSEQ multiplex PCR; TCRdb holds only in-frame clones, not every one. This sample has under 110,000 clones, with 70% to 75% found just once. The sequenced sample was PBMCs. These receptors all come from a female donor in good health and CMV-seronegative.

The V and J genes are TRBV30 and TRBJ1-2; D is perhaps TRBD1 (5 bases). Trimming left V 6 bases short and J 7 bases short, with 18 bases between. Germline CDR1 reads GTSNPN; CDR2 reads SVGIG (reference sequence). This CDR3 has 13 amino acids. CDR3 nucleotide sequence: TGTGCCTGTATACAGGTTCCCTCGCTTGGCTACACCTTC. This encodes CACIQVPSLGYTF. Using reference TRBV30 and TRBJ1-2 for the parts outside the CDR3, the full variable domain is SQTIHQWPATLVQPVGSPLSLECTVEGTSNPNLYWYRQAAGRGLQLLFYSVGIGQISSEVPQNLSASRPQDRQFILSSKKLLLSDSGFYLCACIQVPSLGYTFGSGTRLTVV.

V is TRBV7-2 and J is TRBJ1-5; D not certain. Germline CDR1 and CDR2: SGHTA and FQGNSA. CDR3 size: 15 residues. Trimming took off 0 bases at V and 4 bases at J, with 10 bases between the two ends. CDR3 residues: CASSLAGSLNQPQHF. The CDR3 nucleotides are TGTGCCAGCAGCTTAGCGGGCAGCTTAAATCAGCCCCAGCATTTT.

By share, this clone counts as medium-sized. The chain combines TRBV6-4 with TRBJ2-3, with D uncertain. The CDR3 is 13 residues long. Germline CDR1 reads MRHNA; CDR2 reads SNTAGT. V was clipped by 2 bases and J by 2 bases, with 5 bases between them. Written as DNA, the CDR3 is TGTGCCAGCAGTGACGCGAACACAGATACGCAGTATTTT. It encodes CASSDANTDTQYF.

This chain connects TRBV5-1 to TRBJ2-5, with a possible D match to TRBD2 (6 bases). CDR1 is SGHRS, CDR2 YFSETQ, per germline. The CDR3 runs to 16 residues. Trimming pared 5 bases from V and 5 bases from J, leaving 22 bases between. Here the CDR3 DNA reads TGCGCCAGCAGTTATGCGGGACTTCGCCTCGGCGAGACCCAGTACTTC. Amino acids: CASSYAGLRLGETQYF.

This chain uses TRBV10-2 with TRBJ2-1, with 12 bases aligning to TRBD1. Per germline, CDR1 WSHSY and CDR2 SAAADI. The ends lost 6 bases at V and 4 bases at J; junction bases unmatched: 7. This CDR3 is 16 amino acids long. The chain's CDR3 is CASRPRDRGPYNEQFF. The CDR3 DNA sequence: TGCGCCAGCAGGCCCCGGGACAGGGGGCCTTACAATGAGCAGTTCTTC.

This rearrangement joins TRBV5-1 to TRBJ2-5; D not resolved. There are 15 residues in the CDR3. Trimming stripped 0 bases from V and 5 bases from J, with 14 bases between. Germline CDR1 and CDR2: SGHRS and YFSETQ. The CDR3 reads CASSLGSRFMETQYF. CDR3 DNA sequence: TGCGCCAGCAGCTTGGGATCGAGGTTTATGGAGACCCAGTACTTC.

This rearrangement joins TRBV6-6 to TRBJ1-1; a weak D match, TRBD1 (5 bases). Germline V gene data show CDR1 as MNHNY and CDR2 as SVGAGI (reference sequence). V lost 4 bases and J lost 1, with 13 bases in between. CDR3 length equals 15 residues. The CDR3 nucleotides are TGTGCCAGCAGTTCCAGTACAAGGGGGAACACTGAAGCTTTCTTT. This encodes CASSSSTRGNTEAFF.

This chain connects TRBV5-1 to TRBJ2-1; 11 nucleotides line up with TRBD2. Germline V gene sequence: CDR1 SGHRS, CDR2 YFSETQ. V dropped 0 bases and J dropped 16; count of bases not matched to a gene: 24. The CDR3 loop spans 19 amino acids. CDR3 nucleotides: TGCGCCAGCAGCTTGGCTAGGACTAGCGGGCTGGTACCTGAGGATTGGGTATTCTTC. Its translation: CASSLARTSGLVPEDWVFF.

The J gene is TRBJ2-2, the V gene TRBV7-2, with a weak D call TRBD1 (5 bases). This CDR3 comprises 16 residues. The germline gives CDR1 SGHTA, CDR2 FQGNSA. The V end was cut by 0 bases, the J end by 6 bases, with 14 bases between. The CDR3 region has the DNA TGTGCCAGCAGCTTAGCGCCCAGGGTCATCCCCGGGGAGCTGTTTTTT. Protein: CASSLAPRVIPGELFF.

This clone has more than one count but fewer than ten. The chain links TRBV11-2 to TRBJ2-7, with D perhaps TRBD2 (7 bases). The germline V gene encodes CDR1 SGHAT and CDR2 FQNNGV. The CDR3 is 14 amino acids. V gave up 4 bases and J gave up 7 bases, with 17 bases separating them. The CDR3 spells CASSSLRERGEQYF. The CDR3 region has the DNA TGTGCCAGCAGCTCCCTGCGGGAGAGGGGGGAGCAGTACTTC. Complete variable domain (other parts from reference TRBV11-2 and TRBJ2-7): EAGVAQSPRYKIIEKRQSVAFWCNPISGHATLYWYQQILGQGPKLLIQFQNNGVVDDSQLPKDRFSAERLKGVDSTLKIQPAKLEDSAVYLCASSSLRERGEQYFGPGTRLTVT.

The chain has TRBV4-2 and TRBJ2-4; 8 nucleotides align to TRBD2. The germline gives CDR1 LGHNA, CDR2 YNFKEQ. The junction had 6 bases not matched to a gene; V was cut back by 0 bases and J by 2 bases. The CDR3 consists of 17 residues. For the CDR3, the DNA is TGTGCCAGCAGCCAAGAAATCGCGGGAGGTCCCAAAAACATTCAGTACTTC. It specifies CASSQEIAGGPKNIQYF.

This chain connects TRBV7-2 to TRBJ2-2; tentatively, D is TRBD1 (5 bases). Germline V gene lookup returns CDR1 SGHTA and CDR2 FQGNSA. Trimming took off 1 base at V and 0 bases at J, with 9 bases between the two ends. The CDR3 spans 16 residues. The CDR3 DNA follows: TGTGCCAGCAGCTTAGGTAGGACACCGAACACCGGGGAGCTGTTTTTT. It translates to CASSLGRTPNTGELFF.

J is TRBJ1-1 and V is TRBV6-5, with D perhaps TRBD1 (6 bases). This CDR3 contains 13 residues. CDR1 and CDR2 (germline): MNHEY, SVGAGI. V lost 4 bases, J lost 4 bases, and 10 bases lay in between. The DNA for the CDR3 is TGTGCCAGCAGTTTCAGAGGGGGCACTGAAGCTTTCTTT. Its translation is CASSFRGGTEAFF.

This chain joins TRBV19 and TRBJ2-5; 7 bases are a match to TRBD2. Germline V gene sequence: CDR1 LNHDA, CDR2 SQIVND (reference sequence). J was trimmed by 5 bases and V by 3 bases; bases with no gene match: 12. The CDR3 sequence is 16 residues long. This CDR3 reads CASSIGRDYPLETQYF. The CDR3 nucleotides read TGTGCCAGTAGTATCGGCCGGGACTACCCTCTGGAGACCCAGTACTTC.

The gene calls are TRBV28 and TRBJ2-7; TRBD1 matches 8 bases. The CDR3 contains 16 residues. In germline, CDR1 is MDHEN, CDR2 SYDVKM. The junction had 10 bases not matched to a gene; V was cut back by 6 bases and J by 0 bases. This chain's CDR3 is CASSNRGSVISYEQYF. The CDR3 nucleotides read TGTGCCAGCAGCAACAGGGGGTCGGTCATCTCCTACGAGCAGTACTTC.

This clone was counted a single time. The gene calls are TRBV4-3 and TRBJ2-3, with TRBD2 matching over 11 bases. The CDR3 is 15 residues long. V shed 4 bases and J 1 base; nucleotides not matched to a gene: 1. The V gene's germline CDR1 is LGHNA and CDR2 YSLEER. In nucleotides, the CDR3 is TGCGCCAGCAGCCCGGGACTAGCGGGCACAGATACGCAGTATTTT. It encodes CASSPGLAGTDTQYF.

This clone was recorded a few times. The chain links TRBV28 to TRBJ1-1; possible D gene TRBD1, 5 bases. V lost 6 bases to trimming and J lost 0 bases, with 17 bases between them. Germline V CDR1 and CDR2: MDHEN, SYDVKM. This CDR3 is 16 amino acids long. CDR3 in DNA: TGTGCCAGCAGCAGAGATACGACAGTCATGAACACTGAAGCTTTCTTT. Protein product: CASSRDTTVMNTEAFF. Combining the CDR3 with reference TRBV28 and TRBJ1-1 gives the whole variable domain DVKVTQSSRYLVKRTGEKVFLECVQDMDHENMFWYRQDPGLGLRLIYFSYDVKMKEKGDIPEGYSVSREKKERFSLILESASTNQTSMYLCASSRDTTVMNTEAFFGQGTRLTVV.

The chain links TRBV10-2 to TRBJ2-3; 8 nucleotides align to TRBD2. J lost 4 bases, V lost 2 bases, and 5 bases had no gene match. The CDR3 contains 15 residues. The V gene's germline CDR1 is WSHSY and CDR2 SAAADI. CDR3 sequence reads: CASSEPGGGSDTQYF. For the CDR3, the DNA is TGCGCCAGCAGTGAGCCGGGAGGGGGTTCAGATACGCAGTATTTT.

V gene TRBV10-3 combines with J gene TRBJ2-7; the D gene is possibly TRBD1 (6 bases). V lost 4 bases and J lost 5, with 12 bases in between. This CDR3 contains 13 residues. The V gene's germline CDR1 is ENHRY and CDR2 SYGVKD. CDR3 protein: CAISASQGNEQYF. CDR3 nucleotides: TGTGCCATCAGTGCCTCACAGGGTAACGAGCAGTACTTC.

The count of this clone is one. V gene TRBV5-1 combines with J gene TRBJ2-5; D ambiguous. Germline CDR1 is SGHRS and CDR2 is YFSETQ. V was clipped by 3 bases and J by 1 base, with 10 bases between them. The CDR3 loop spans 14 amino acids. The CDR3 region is CASSSSYSQETQYF. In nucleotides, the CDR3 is TGCGCCAGCAGCTCGTCTTACAGCCAAGAGACCCAGTACTTC.

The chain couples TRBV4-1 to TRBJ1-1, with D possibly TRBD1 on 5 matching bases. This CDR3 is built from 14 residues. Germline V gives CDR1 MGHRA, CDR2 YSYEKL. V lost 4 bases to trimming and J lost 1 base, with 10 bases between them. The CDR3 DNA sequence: TGCGCCAGCAGCCCCCAAACAGGGAACACTGAAGCTTTCTTT. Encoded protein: CASSPQTGNTEAFF.

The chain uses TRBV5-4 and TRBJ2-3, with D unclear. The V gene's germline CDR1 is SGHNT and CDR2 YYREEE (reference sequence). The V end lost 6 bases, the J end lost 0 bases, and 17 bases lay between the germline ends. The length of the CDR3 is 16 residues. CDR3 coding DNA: TGTGCCAGCACCCCTTCCGTTAGCTCTAGCACAGATACGCAGTATTTT. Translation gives CASTPSVSSSTDTQYF.

The CDR3 protein is CASSFRTSGTTYEQYF. DNA for the CDR3: TGTGCCAGCAGCTTTCGGACTAGCGGGACTACCTACGAGCAGTACTTC. The chain recombines TRBV5-6 with TRBJ2-5; 12 bases map to TRBD2. The tail of the sequence fits TRBJ2-7 better, so the J call may be wrong. The CDR3 runs 16 residues. Germline values: CDR1 SGHDT, CDR2 YYEEEE.

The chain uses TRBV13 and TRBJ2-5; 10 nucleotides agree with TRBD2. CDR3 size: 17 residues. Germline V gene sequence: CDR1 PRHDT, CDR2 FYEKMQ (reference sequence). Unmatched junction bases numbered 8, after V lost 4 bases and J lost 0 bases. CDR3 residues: CASSSGAGGLDQETQYF. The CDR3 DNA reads TGTGCCAGCAGCTCGGGAGCGGGAGGGCTTGACCAAGAGACCCAGTACTTC.